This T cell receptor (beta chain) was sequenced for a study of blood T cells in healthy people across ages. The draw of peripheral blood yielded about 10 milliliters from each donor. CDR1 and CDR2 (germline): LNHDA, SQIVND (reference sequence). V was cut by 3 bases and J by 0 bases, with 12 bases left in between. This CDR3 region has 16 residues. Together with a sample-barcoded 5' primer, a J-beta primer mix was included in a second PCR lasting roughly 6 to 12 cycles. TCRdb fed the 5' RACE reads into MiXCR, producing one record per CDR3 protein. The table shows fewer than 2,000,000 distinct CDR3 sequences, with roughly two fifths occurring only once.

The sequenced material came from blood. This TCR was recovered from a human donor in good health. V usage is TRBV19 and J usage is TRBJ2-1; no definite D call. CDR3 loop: CASSIVLGNSYNEQFF. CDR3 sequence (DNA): TGTGCCAGTAGTATCGTCTTGGGTAACTCCTACAATGAGCAGTTCTTC.